The entry below describes one T cell receptor beta chain. The authors' processing: Reference gene primer amplification gave nucleated cell count estimates. Data came from immunoSEQ multiplex PCR; TCRdb stores just in-frame clones and leaves some out. D and trimming were read from the DNA, whereas the V and J calls and clone size are those reported in that table. The table records roughly 230,000 clones, around 90% of them present only once. The germline V gene has CDR1 SGHTS and CDR2 YDEGEE. CDR3 length: 15 residues. V lost 4 bases and J lost 3, with 17 bases in between. The entry originates in a study of blood T cell repertoires in COVID-19. It was during active infection that Seattle patients were enrolled and then longitudinally followed.

The chain joins TRBV5-8 to TRBJ2-7; weak D call: TRBD2 (7 bases). This clonotype was sampled from an older woman with COVID-19, enrolled during active disease. Sequences were obtained from peripheral blood. The CDR3 coding sequence is TGTGCCAGCAGCCCCCTGACGGGGGGCGGCTACGAGCAGTACTTC. Translating it yields CASSPLTGGGYEQYF.